The 32 T cell receptor beta chains below come from one sample, sequenced in a study of vaccination and CD4 T cells after COVID-19 (dated by TCRdb to 2022 to 2024). Library preparation was by PCR. Sequencing was carried out with an Illumina iSeq 100. DNA from cultured CD4+ T cells was subjected to TCR sequencing with the Oncomine TCR Beta short-read assay at the Johns Hopkins FTIC core. Clones were called with MiXCR by TCRdb after fastp trimmed the public reads at Q25, and only in-frame beta chains were retained. When rows share a CDR3 protein, they turn into one entry using the most common DNA and genes. The table for this sample lists 18,000 or so distinct CDR3 sequences; approximately 40% of them were counted only once. Of the sample, 17% is held by the ten largest clones. These receptors' targets are unknown. Read against the paper, the sample's time point label means: late sampling 161 to 241 days after vaccination in three convalescent patients. The label giving this sample's treatment or condition can be read as: approximately 9-day PBMC culture with coronavirus spike peptide pools or control peptides (ViraFEST assay).

The sample was CD4+ T cells from blood, cultured in vitro, taken about 7 months after SARS-CoV-2 vaccination. These receptors all come from a human donor who had recovered from COVID-19.

This clonotype was observed once. This chain links TRBV12-3 or TRBV12-4 with TRBJ2-5, with 8 bases that match TRBD1. The CDR3 covers 14 residues. V lost 1 base, J lost 5 bases, and 3 bases stayed unmatched. CDR3 bases: TGTGCCAGCAGTTTAGGCCACAGGGGGGAGACCCAGTACTTC. Translation gives CASSLGHRGETQYF.

To note about this clonotype: An end of the junction does not agree with germline; a read error may underlie this. The genes are TRBV7-3 and TRBJ2-1; 9 bases map to TRBD1. Germline loops: CDR1 SGHTA, CDR2 FQGTGA. CDR3 length: 11 residues. DNA for the CDR3: TGTGCCAGCAGCTCCGGGACAGGGAAGATCTTC. Amino acids: CASSSGTGKIF.

The V and J genes are TRBV7-2 and TRBJ2-3; TRBD2 aligns across 10 bases. V lost 2 bases to trimming and J lost 5 bases; unmatched junction nucleotides: 10. Germline-derived CDR1 and CDR2 are SGHTA and FQGNSA. The length of the CDR3 is 17 residues. The CDR3 DNA is TGTGCCAGCAGCTTAAGCGTTCTAGCGGGGGCGGGAGATACGCAGTATTTT. It is translated as CASSLSVLAGAGDTQYF.

By frequency in the sample, this clonotype is medium-sized. This sequence joins TRBV6-5 and TRBJ2-3; D is unresolved. The CDR3 covers 13 residues. Germline CDR1 MNHEY, CDR2 SVGAGI. Trimming removed 4 bases from V and 1 base from J, with 6 bases in between. The chain's CDR3 is CASSSDGTDTQYF. CDR3 DNA sequence: TGTGCCAGCAGTTCCGACGGCACAGATACGCAGTATTTT.

By its share, this clonotype is medium-sized. CDR3 protein: CASSLDDRDTEAFF. The CDR3 nucleotides are TGTGCCAGCAGCCTGGACGACAGGGACACTGAAGCTTTCTTT. The chain is built from TRBV5-8 and TRBJ1-1, with 7 bases identical to TRBD1. The CDR3 is 14 residues long. From germline, CDR1 is SGHTS and CDR2 YDEGEE. The V segment lost 4 bases and the J segment 3 bases; nucleotides outside the gene matches: 6.

The chain's CDR3 is CASSGQGDEQYF. CDR3 in DNA: TGTGCCAGCAGCGGGCAGGGCGACGAGCAGTACTTC. The chain is built from TRBV7-9 and TRBJ2-7; D may be TRBD1 (5 bases). Per the germline V gene, CDR1 is SEHNR and CDR2 is FQNEAQ (reference sequence). V shed 5 bases and J shed 5 bases, with 10 bases lying between them. The CDR3 is 12 amino acids.

The J gene is TRBJ2-1, the V gene TRBV7-2, with D perhaps matching TRBD1 or TRBD2 (5 bases each). This CDR3 is 15 amino acids long. The germline CDR1 and CDR2 sequences are SGHTA and FQGNSA. V dropped 1 base and J dropped 4 bases, with 11 bases sitting between them. CDR3 DNA sequence: TGTGCCAGCAGCTTAGTATCGGGGCAATACAATGAGCAGTTCTTC. Protein product: CASSLVSGQYNEQFF.

A few counts support this clonotype. The chain links TRBV20-1 to TRBJ2-5; D gene ambiguous. CDR1 and CDR2 from the germline V gene are DFQATT and SNEGSKA (reference sequence). Trimming stripped 5 bases from V and 4 bases from J, with 8 bases between. The CDR3 is 11 residues long. In DNA form, the CDR3 reads TGCAGTGCTCCTTGGGGAGAGACCCAGTACTTC. Amino acid sequence: CSAPWGETQYF.

The chain combines TRBV20-1 with TRBJ2-7; D uncertain. V lost 0 bases to trimming and J lost 4 bases, with 13 bases between them. CDR1 and CDR2 (germline): DFQATT, SNEGSKA (reference sequence). The CDR3 sequence is 14 residues long. CDR3 nucleotides: TGCAGTGCTAGAGATGTCGTTAAGGCGTACGAGCAGTACTTC. Protein: CSARDVVKAYEQYF.

By share of the sample, this clonotype is medium-sized (0.01 to 0.1%). The chain combines TRBV7-4 with TRBJ1-6; D is ambiguous. The CDR3 extends over 9 amino acids. Germline-derived CDR1 and CDR2 are SGHVT and SQSDAQ. In DNA form, the CDR3 reads TGTGAAGGGCATTCACCCCTCCACTTT. Its protein is CEGHSPLHF.

This clonotype was observed a few times. One end of the junction does not line up with germline, which may come from a read error. J is TRBJ2-3 and V is TRBV20-1; D ambiguous. This CDR3 is built from 13 residues. Looked up from germline, CDR1 is DFQATT and CDR2 is SNEGSKA (reference sequence). The CDR3 coding sequence is TGCAGTGCGAGAGAAGAGCTCACAGATACGCAGTATTTT. This translates into CSAREELTDTQYF.

The chain joins TRBV10-3 to TRBJ2-1; D is unresolved. The V end lost 8 bases, the J end lost 9 bases, and 17 bases lay between the germline ends. CDR3 size: 13 residues. CDR1 ENHRY and CDR2 SYGVKD come from the germline V gene. CDR3 nucleotide sequence: TGTGCCATCGGAGTTCCAGGCTTGGGTGAGCAGTTCTTC. This codes for CAIGVPGLGEQFF.

In this sample, this clonotype turned up a few times. V is TRBV5-4 and J is TRBJ2-5; D remains ambiguous. V was trimmed by 4 bases and J by 5 bases, leaving 9 bases between them. The CDR3 length is 12 residues. Per the germline V gene, CDR1 is SGHNT and CDR2 is YYREEE (reference sequence). The CDR3: CASSLYPETQYF. DNA of the CDR3: TGTGCCAGCAGCCTCTATCCGGAGACCCAGTACTTC.

The J gene is TRBJ2-7, the V gene TRBV6-1; the D is unclear. Germline assignment: CDR1 MNHNS and CDR2 SASEGT. Trimming removed 3 bases from V and 2 bases from J, with 2 bases in between. The CDR3 is made up of 11 amino acids. The CDR3 DNA follows: TGTGCCAGCAGTGAGGCCTACGAGCAGTACTTC. Translated, it gives CASSEAYEQYF.

Only a few counts were recorded for this clonotype. The gene calls are TRBV7-9 and TRBJ1-1; 8 bases fit TRBD1. CDR1 is SEHNR, CDR2 FQNEAQ, per germline (reference sequence). This CDR3 contains 15 residues. The V gene end was trimmed by 5 bases and the J gene end by 3 bases; junction bases not matched to a gene: 8. The CDR3 here is CASSKQGGEYTEAFF. The CDR3 DNA sequence: TGTGCCAGCAGCAAACAGGGGGGTGAATACACTGAAGCTTTCTTT.

This chain joins TRBV7-2 and TRBJ2-1; 11 bases map to TRBD1. Per the germline V gene, CDR1 is SGHTA and CDR2 is FQGNSA. The CDR3 covers 15 residues. With 4 bases clipped from V and 6 bases from J, the junction kept 5 bases outside the gene matches. The CDR3 DNA reads TGTGCCAGCAGCTGGACAGGGGGCGCTTTCAATGAGCAGTTCTTC. It codes for CASSWTGGAFNEQFF.

The J gene is TRBJ2-3, the V gene TRBV19; D gene ambiguous. This CDR3 spans 13 amino acids. The germline V gene encodes CDR1 LNHDA and CDR2 SQIVND (reference sequence). Deletions cut 2 bases from V and 6 bases from J, with 9 bases between. The CDR3 protein is CASSISFVDTQYF. Here the CDR3 DNA reads TGTGCCAGTAGTATAAGTTTCGTTGATACGCAGTATTTT.

By share, this clonotype ranks as medium-sized. V gene TRBV27 combines with J gene TRBJ1-1; TRBD1 might be the D (5 bases). V was cut by 7 bases and J by 10 bases, with 22 bases left in between. From germline, CDR1 is MNHEY and CDR2 SMNVEV (reference sequence). The CDR3 covers 14 residues. The CDR3: CASIGWAGGSGAFF. The DNA for the CDR3 is TGTGCCAGCATCGGCTGGGCCGGGGGTTCGGGAGCTTTCTTT.

The V call is TRBV21-1, the J call TRBJ2-2; TRBD1, the D gene given by the table, was not confirmed from the DNA. TRBV21-1 is a pseudogene. The CDR3 has 17 amino acids. The chain's CDR3 is CASSRPLGGGGSGELFF. The CDR3, as DNA: TGTGCCAGCAGCCGACCCTTGGGCGGGGGTGGTTCCGGGGAGCTGTTTTTT.

DNA for the CDR3: TGCAGTGCTGGAACAGGGGGAACAGCGAACACTGAAGCTTTCTTT. This sequence encodes CSAGTGGTANTEAFF. The chain couples TRBV20-1 to TRBJ1-1; TRBD1 aligns across 8 bases. The CDR3 consists of 15 residues. Germline CDR1 is DFQATT and CDR2 is SNEGSKA (reference sequence). After removal of 5 bases from V and 1 base from J, the junction contained 9 bases not matched to a gene.

J is TRBJ2-7 and V is TRBV6-5, with a possible D match to TRBD2 (5 bases). V was pared by 2 bases and J by 0 bases, with 11 bases between. Germline V lookup: CDR1 MNHEY, CDR2 SVGAGI. The CDR3 extends over 15 amino acids. The CDR3 spells CASSYPGLSSYEQYF. The CDR3 bases are TGTGCCAGCAGTTACCCAGGACTGAGCTCCTACGAGCAGTACTTC.

The V and J genes are TRBV6-1 and TRBJ1-1; D gene unclear. This CDR3 is built from 14 residues. V gave up 4 bases and J gave up 1 base, with 10 bases separating them. Germline V gene data show CDR1 as MNHNS and CDR2 as SASEGT. The CDR3 protein is CASSVWLTNTEAFF. The DNA for the CDR3 is TGTGCCAGCAGTGTGTGGCTTACGAACACTGAAGCTTTCTTT.

The chain has TRBV15 and TRBJ1-5; TRBD1 agrees at 7 bases. The CDR3 sequence is 16 residues long. The V and J ends lost 3 bases and 2 bases, in that order; junction bases with no gene match: 7. Germline CDR1 is LNHNV and CDR2 is YYDKDF (reference sequence). CDR3 amino acids: CATSSRQGFRNQPQHF. The CDR3 nucleotides are TGTGCCACCAGCAGCAGACAGGGATTTCGCAATCAGCCCCAGCATTTT.

This clonotype was seen a few times. This chain uses TRBV6-2 or TRBV6-3 with TRBJ1-2, with a tentative D call TRBD1 (5 bases). V was clipped by 6 bases and J by 8 bases, with 16 bases between them. The V gene's germline CDR1 is MNHEY and CDR2 SVGEGT. The CDR3 loop spans 13 amino acids. The CDR3 is CASSLGPLLGYTF. CDR3 coding DNA: TGTGCCAGCAGCCTGGGACCGCTTCTGGGCTACACCTTC.

This clonotype was seen only a few times. The V gene is TRBV2, the J gene TRBJ2-1, with 12 bases lining up with TRBD1. Germline V gene sequence: CDR1 SNHLY, CDR2 FYNNEI. With V trimmed by 8 bases and J by 7 bases, 6 bases remained unmatched. The CDR3 runs to 14 residues. CDR3 sequence reads: CASGGQGAQNEQFF. CDR3 in DNA: TGTGCCAGCGGGGGACAGGGGGCGCAAAATGAGCAGTTCTTC.

This sequence joins TRBV7-3 and TRBJ2-2, with D hard to call. Trimming left V 5 bases short and J 7 bases short, with 11 bases between. This CDR3 contains 13 residues. The germline gives CDR1 SGHTA, CDR2 FQGTGA. As DNA, the CDR3 is TGTGCCAGCAGCCAAAACCCTCTCGGGGAGCTGTTTTTT. Encoded protein: CASSQNPLGELFF.

This chain connects TRBV7-2 to TRBJ2-3; 9 bases fit TRBD2. CDR1 is SGHTA and CDR2 is FQGNSA in the germline V gene. V gave up 10 bases and J gave up 5 bases; unmatched junction bases: 10. The CDR3 is 14 residues long. CDR3 loop: CATKKGLAQDTQYF. In DNA form, the CDR3 reads TGTGCCACTAAGAAAGGACTAGCGCAAGATACGCAGTATTTT.

The rearrangement uses TRBV20-1 and TRBJ1-3; D remains ambiguous. The V end lost 0 bases, the J end lost 0 bases, and 9 bases lay between the germline ends. Germline-derived CDR1 and CDR2 are DFQATT and SNEGSKA (reference sequence). The CDR3 loop spans 15 amino acids. The CDR3 nucleotides read TGCAGTGCTAGAGATAGGAGACTCTCTGGAAACACCATATATTTT. Translating it yields CSARDRRLSGNTIYF.

This clonotype appeared a few times. The chain combines TRBV20-1 with TRBJ2-7; 7 nucleotides agree with TRBD1. The junction had 6 bases not matched to a gene; V was cut back by 3 bases and J by 7 bases. This CDR3 has 12 amino acids. CDR1 and CDR2 (germline): DFQATT, SNEGSKA (reference sequence). CDR3 in amino acids: CSASQGVREQYF. CDR3 in DNA: TGCAGTGCTAGCCAGGGGGTAAGGGAGCAGTACTTC.

The chain couples TRBV2 to TRBJ2-7; no definite D call. The germline V gene encodes CDR1 SNHLY and CDR2 FYNNEI. The V end was cut by 5 bases, the J end by 2 bases, with 7 bases between. There are 12 residues in the CDR3. DNA of the CDR3: TGTGCCAGCAGTTCTCAGGCCTACGAGCAGTACTTC. Translation gives CASSSQAYEQYF.

This clonotype was seen more than once but under ten times. The V and J genes are TRBV19 and TRBJ1-6, with unresolved D. Trimming cost V 1 base and J 8 bases, with 6 bases left between them. The CDR3 spans 13 residues. From germline, CDR1 is LNHDA and CDR2 SQIVND (reference sequence). CDR3: CASSIAADSPLHF. In nucleotides, the CDR3 is TGTGCCAGTAGTATAGCGGCAGATTCACCCCTCCACTTT.

The table lists this clonotype with a few counts. The V and J genes are TRBV2 and TRBJ1-1; D ambiguous. The CDR3 loop spans 13 amino acids. V lost 2 bases and J 4 bases, leaving 8 bases between the germline ends. Germline lookup yields CDR1 SNHLY and CDR2 FYNNEI. The CDR3 bases are TGTGCCAGCAGTGAACAGGTTTCCACTGAAGCTTTCTTT. Encoded protein: CASSEQVSTEAFF.